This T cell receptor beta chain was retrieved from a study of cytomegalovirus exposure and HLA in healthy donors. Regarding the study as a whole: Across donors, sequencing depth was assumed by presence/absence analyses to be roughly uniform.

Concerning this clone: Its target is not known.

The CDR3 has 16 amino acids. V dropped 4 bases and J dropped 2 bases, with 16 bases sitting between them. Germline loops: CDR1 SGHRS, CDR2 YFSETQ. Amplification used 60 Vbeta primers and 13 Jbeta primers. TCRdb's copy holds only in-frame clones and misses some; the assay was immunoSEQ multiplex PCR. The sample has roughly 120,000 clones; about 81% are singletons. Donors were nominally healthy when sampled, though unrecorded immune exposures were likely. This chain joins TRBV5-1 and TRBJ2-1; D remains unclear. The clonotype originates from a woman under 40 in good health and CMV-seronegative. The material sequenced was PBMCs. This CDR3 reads CASSLHEQTAYNEQFF. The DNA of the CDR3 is TGCGCCAGCAGCCTACACGAGCAGACTGCCTACAATGAGCAGTTCTTC.